This TCR beta chain was captured in a study of cytomegalovirus exposure and HLA in healthy donors. In the study overall: There were around 390 genotyped donors. Of these, about 86% fell in the genetic ancestry cluster associated with self-reported Caucasian donors.

PCR amplification relied on 60 Vbeta primers (plus 13 Jbeta primers). Sequencing was performed with immunoSEQ multiplex PCR; in TCRdb, only in-frame clones are kept and a portion is missing. The data show about 180,000 clones, roughly 76% seen once. Findings of the study overall: High specificity and sensitivity for cytomegalovirus status were reported for the classifier. In a later analysis, TCR beta V- and J-gene trimming showed a link to a missense DCLRE1C variant.

Germline CDR1 is SGHDT and CDR2 is YYEEEE. CDR3 length: 17 residues. J was trimmed by 8 bases and V by 0 bases; bases with no gene match: 11. Details on this clone: Its antigen is as yet unknown.

The chain carries TRBV5-6 and TRBJ2-1, with TRBD2 matching 10 bases. The sequenced sample consisted of PBMCs. This receptor was obtained from a woman aged 18-29 years in good health and CMV-seropositive. The CDR3 protein is CASSLGLAGGPMDEQFF. The CDR3 nucleotides read TGTGCCAGCAGCTTGGGGTTAGCGGGGGGCCCCATGGATGAGCAGTTCTTC.